This passage covers 4 T cell receptor beta chains from one sample sequenced in a study of shared clonotypes between healthy human individuals. Sequenced by immunoSEQ multiplex PCR; TCRdb stores in-frame clones only, minus some. The data hold millions of clones, with about 92% observed a single time. The sample was naive CD4+ T cells from PBMCs. Subset indicated: CD45RA+ positively selected. All receptors derive from a man between 18 and 35 years old in good health. Some clones in this sample may be carry-over from other donors' samples.

This sequence joins TRBV2 and TRBJ2-6; D gene uncertain. Germline lookup yields CDR1 SNHLY and CDR2 FYNNEI. The CDR3 loop spans 14 amino acids. Trimming took off 7 bases at V and 0 bases at J, with 7 bases between the two ends. The CDR3 loop is CASNAVSGANVLTF. CDR3 DNA sequence: TGTGCCAGCAACGCAGTCTCTGGGGCCAACGTCCTGACTTTC.

The rearrangement joins TRBV20-1 to TRBJ1-1; weak D call: TRBD1 (6 bases). Germline values: CDR1 DFQATT, CDR2 SNEGSKA (reference sequence). The length of the CDR3 is 11 residues. Between the trimmed V and J ends, which lost 3 bases and 11 bases, there was a span of 13 bases. CDR3 nucleotide sequence: TGCAGTGCTAGCCGGGGGGCCGGGGCTTTCTTT. It encodes CSASRGAGAFF.

On this clone: The sample contains more than one DNA sequence encoding this CDR3. The chain links TRBV7-3 to TRBJ2-1; 8 nucleotides line up with TRBD2. The CDR3 runs to 15 residues. Trimming at V came to 2 bases and at J to 3 bases, leaving 3 bases not matched to a gene. CDR1 is SGHTA, CDR2 FQGTGA, per germline. CDR3 nucleotides: TGTGCCAGCAGCTTAGCCGGGACTAGCTACAATGAGCAGTTCTTC. Residues: CASSLAGTSYNEQFF.

The chain combines TRBV11-1 with TRBJ2-2; 10 bases fit TRBD2. Germline lookup yields CDR1 SGHAT and CDR2 FQDESV (reference sequence). Losses at the gene ends were 3 bases for V and 1 base for J; bases not matched to a gene: 5. The length of the CDR3 is 17 residues. The CDR3 DNA follows: TGTGCCAGCAGCTTGTCAGGACTAGCGGTGAACACCGGGGAGCTGTTTTTT. Amino acids: CASSLSGLAVNTGELFF.